A selection of T cell receptor beta chains follows, all from one sample in a study of cytomegalovirus exposure and HLA in healthy donors. The table came from immunoSEQ multiplex PCR; TCRdb's copy has only in-frame clones and leaves some out. The sample lists approximately 190,000 clones; 84% were seen once. Sequencing was performed on PBMCs. These receptor sequences come from a boy aged 5-17 years in good health and CMV-seronegative. Both conserved end residues are part of each CDR3. D genes are given only for firm matches. Part of the rows lack a size; the others show once, few, many or a class for expanded clones.

abundance	v_gene	d_gene	j_gene	CDR3nt	CDR3aa
-	TRBV11-3	-	TRBJ2-1	TGTGCCAGCAGTTCTAATTGGAATGAGCAGTTCTTC	CASSSNWNEQFF
-	TRBV11-2	TRBD2	TRBJ2-2	TGTGCCAGCAGCTTCCCCCAGACTAGCGGGGGGACTAACACCGGGGAGCTGTTTTTT	CASSFPQTSGGTNTGELFF
-	TRBV5-5	-	TRBJ1-1	TGTGCCAGCAGCTTCGTTTATTCTAGAGAAGCTTTCTTT	CASSFVYSREAFF
-	TRBV27	-	TRBJ1-1	TGTGCCAGCAGTTTACAGGTTAGAGGGCCTAACACTGAAGCTTTCTTT	CASSLQVRGPNTEAFF
-	TRBV27	TRBD1	TRBJ1-6	TGTGCCAGCAGTTTAAAGATGCCGGGACAGGTAGTTCGTATCGATAGTTCACCCCTCCACTTT	CASSLKMPGQVVRIDSSPLHF
-	TRBV4-1	-	TRBJ1-1	TGCGCCAGCAGCCAAGAGAGGTTCGGGAACACTGAAGCTTTCTTT	CASSQERFGNTEAFF
-	TRBV18	-	TRBJ2-2	TGTGCCAGCTCACCAGGGGGCTCGAGAACCGGGGAGCTGTTTTTT	CASSPGGSRTGELFF
-	TRBV25-1	-	TRBJ2-5	TGTGCCAGCAGTGGGACATCTGGAGAGACCCAGTACTTC	CASSGTSGETQYF
-	TRBV28	TRBD2	TRBJ2-1	TGTGCCAGCAGTTTAAGCTATGCGGGAGGGGACAATGAGCAGTTCTTC	CASSLSYAGGDNEQFF
-	TRBV7-3	TRBD2	TRBJ2-5	TGTGCCAGCAGCCCCCAGGGTCCAGCGGGGGTAGAGACCCAGTACTTC	CASSPQGPAGVETQYF
-	TRBV12-5	TRBD1	TRBJ1-3	TGTGCTAGTGGTTTAAACGGACAGGGAAGCGGAAACACCATATATTTT	CASGLNGQGSGNTIYF
-	TRBV5-1	TRBD1	TRBJ1-4	TGCGCCAGCAGAAGGTCCGGGACAGGGTCTGGAAAACTGTTTTTT	CASRRSGTGSGKLFF
-	TRBV6-1	TRBD1	TRBJ2-7	TGTGCCAGCATTTCCGGGACAGGGGTGATCTCCGAGCAGTACTTC	CASISGTGVISEQYF
-	TRBV5-6	-	TRBJ2-7	TGTGCCAGCAGCTTGGGACAGGCCGACTACGAGCAGTACTTC	CASSLGQADYEQYF
-	TRBV15	-	TRBJ1-2	TGTGCCACCAGCAGAGATGGGCCAGAGGGCTACACCTTC	CATSRDGPEGYTF
once	TRBV19	-	TRBJ1-5	TGTGCCAGTAGGGGGCAGCCACCCGGCGGCAATCAGCCCCAGCATTTT	CASRGQPPGGNQPQHF
-	TRBV5-1	-	TRBJ2-1	TGCGCCAGCAGCTTGGGCCTAGCACGTGATGAGCAGTTCTTC	CASSLGLARDEQFF
-	TRBV11-2	-	TRBJ1-1	TGTGCCAGCAGCCCCGAAGTGCGGGTTCAGAACACTGAAGCTTTCTTT	CASSPEVRVQNTEAFF